This TCR beta chain stems from a study of T cell changes during pregnancy in multiple sclerosis. Sequenced by immunoSEQ multiplex PCR; TCRdb stores in-frame clones only, minus some. The table shows about 59,000 clones, with about 92% occurring only once. The CDR3 runs 15 residues. The V gene's germline CDR1 is SGHDN and CDR2 FVKESK. V lost 6 bases to trimming and J lost 0 bases; unmatched junction nucleotides: 3. The sequence was collected from a female donor in good health, enrolled as a control in a pregnancy study. This specimen was peripheral blood, taken in the third trimester of pregnancy. The chain combines TRBV14 with TRBJ2-1; 9 bases align to TRBD2. CDR3 in amino acids: CASRATSGSYNEQFF. CDR3 sequence (DNA): TGTGCCAGCAGAGCGACTAGCGGCTCCTACAATGAGCAGTTCTTC.